This entry describes one T cell receptor beta chain. This CDR3 has 14 residues. The V end was cut by 1 base, the J end by 5 bases, with 11 bases between. Per germline, CDR1 LGHNA and CDR2 YNFKEQ. The entry originates in a study of T cells in tuberculosis. After thawing and overnight rest, PBMC were stained with GMM-loaded CD1B tetramer, viability dye and anti-CD3 for sorting. The lipid loaded on the CD1B tetramers was C32 glucose monomycolate from Rhodococcus equi. Here immunoSEQ multiplex PCR was the method, and the copy in TCRdb shows in-frame clones only, minus some. Here the sample spans nearly 60,000 clones, approximately 86% being singletons.

Sequencing was done on a sample of CD1b-GMM tetramer-negative cells sorted from PBMCs. The chain couples TRBV4-2 to TRBJ1-1, with a weak D call TRBD1 (6 bases). This TCR came from an adult woman with latent tuberculosis. DNA for the CDR3: TGTGCCAGCAGCCAAGCGGGGGGCCGGACTGAAGCTTTCTTT. This codes for CASSQAGGRTEAFF.